This T cell receptor beta chain was retrieved from a study of regulatory T cells in long-lasting Graves disease. Overall study: Less than 3 months of antithyroid drugs had been taken by newly diagnosed Graves' patients.

CDR1 and CDR2 from the germline V gene are SGHRS and YFSETQ. V was cut by 0 bases and J by 7 bases, with 16 bases left in between. The CDR3 is made up of 15 amino acids. iRepertoire HTBI primers and Arm-PCR of CDR3 regions built TCR beta libraries. Each CDR3 protein is one row after TCRdb ran MiXCR on the multiplex PCR reads. The sample holds a few hundred thousand distinct CDR3 sequences, around 21% seen once. The table lists this clonotype with many counts. Indicated time point: newly diagnosed GD, antithyroid drugs for less than 3 months. Construction of the TCR library relied on RNA isolated from PBMCs.

The V and J genes are TRBV5-1 and TRBJ1-2; the D gene is possibly TRBD1 (6 bases). The source material was peripheral blood mononuclear cells (PBMCs), sampled at new diagnosis, from a patient treated with antithyroid drugs. This receptor was taken from a female donor with Graves disease. The CDR3 is CASSLEGGMSGGYTF. In nucleotides, the CDR3 is TGCGCCAGCAGCTTGGAAGGGGGTATGTCTGGTGGCTACACCTTC.